This note documents a single T cell receptor (beta chain) sequence. Its antigen is as yet unknown. Profiling relied on immunoSEQ multiplex PCR, and the TCRdb table lists in-frame clones only, not all of them. In the table there are roughly 90,000 clones, about four fifths of which are singletons. The sample is drawn from a study of PD-1 blockade in classical Hodgkin lymphoma. General study findings and limits: Possible causes of repertoire differences, disease activity or prior therapy, remain undefined. Significant TCR diversity gains by C4D1 occurred in CD4+ but not CD8+ cells. Individuals initiating nivolumab under 1 year after ASCT were excluded. Baseline TCR diversity was reportedly lower in newly diagnosed patients than healthy donors.

All the patients suffered relapse after autologous stem cell transplantation, and brentuximab vedotin exposure differed. This TCR was sampled from a human donor with classical Hodgkin lymphoma. This specimen consisted of peripheral blood mononuclear cells (PBMCs), obtained before the second cycle of nivolumab.

Here the CDR3 reads CASSQDRGSGGGYTF. CDR3 DNA: TGTGCCAGCAGCCAAGATCGGGGATCAGGTGGTGGCTACACCTTC. J is TRBJ1-2 and V is TRBV14; no clear D. CDR1 is SGHDN and CDR2 is FVKESK in the germline V gene. V was shortened by 0 bases and J by 7 bases, with 15 bases between the two germline ends. This CDR3 contains 15 residues.